The rows below give T cell receptor beta chains drawn from one sample of a study of CD8 T cells in Susac syndrome. MiXCR was run by TCRdb on the immunoSEQ multiplex PCR reads, yielding one entry per CDR3 protein. Counted here are some 300,000 distinct CDR3 sequences, about 89% occurring once; the ten biggest clones make up 0.18%. Sequenced: CD8+ T cells from PBMCs. These receptors were taken from a human donor with multiple sclerosis. Both conserved end residues are trimmed from each CDR3.

CDR3 length: 12
V gene: TRBV2
J gene: TRBJ2-7
CDR3 protein: ASSEYLGTYEQY

CDR3 length: 13
V gene: TRBV4-3
J gene: TRBJ2-7
CDR3 protein: ASSQVQGSSYEQY

CDR3 length: 14
V gene: TRBV5-1
J gene: TRBJ2-7
CDR3 protein: ASSLGSGVTSYEQY

CDR3 length: 14
V gene: TRBV29-1
J gene: TRBJ2-3
CDR3 protein: SVDALAGSSTDTQY

CDR3 length: 10
V gene: TRBV20-1
J gene: TRBJ1-1
CDR3 protein: SARYGHTEAF

CDR3 length: 15
V gene: TRBV24-1
J gene: TRBJ2-5
CDR3 protein: ATSDLKADRTQETQY

CDR3 length: 12
V gene: TRBV5-1
J gene: TRBJ2-7
CDR3 protein: ASTPGGVAYEQY

CDR3 length: 12
V gene: TRBV6-2/TRBV6-3
J gene: TRBJ1-5
CDR3 protein: ASSTGVGHQPQH

CDR3 length: 13
V gene: TRBV15
J gene: TRBJ2-5
CDR3 protein: ATSSRTGGQETQY

CDR3 length: 10
V gene: TRBV20-1
J gene: TRBJ2-3
CDR3 protein: SASGDTDTQY

CDR3 length: 11
V gene: TRBV16
J gene: TRBJ1-2
CDR3 protein: ASSQQLGDGYT

CDR3 length: 13
V gene: TRBV28
J gene: TRBJ1-6
CDR3 protein: ASSLAKGIGSPLH

CDR3 length: 14
V gene: TRBV15
J gene: TRBJ2-3
CDR3 protein: ATSRDPSTSTDTQY

CDR3 length: 14
V gene: TRBV11-2
J gene: TRBJ2-5
CDR3 protein: ASSSPAGAGVETQY

CDR3 length: 19
V gene: TRBV20-1
J gene: TRBJ1-2
CDR3 protein: SASPPGQSEPLLVSRTGYT

CDR3 length: 11
V gene: TRBV3-1
J gene: TRBJ2-1
CDR3 protein: ASSHASGSEQF

CDR3 length: 11
V gene: TRBV29-1
J gene: TRBJ1-5
CDR3 protein: SVEDDSNQPQH

CDR3 length: 13
V gene: TRBV4-2
J gene: TRBJ1-2
CDR3 protein: ASSQEVTGNYGYT

CDR3 length: 10
V gene: TRBV29-1
J gene: TRBJ1-3
CDR3 protein: SGLSSGNTIY

CDR3 length: 14
V gene: TRBV7-9
J gene: TRBJ2-1
CDR3 protein: ASSSLQGSSYNEQF

CDR3 length: 11
V gene: TRBV7-2
J gene: TRBJ2-7
CDR3 protein: ASSSPPWGEQY

CDR3 length: 13
V gene: TRBV7-2
J gene: TRBJ2-7
CDR3 protein: ASSFYRFGGYEQY

CDR3 length: 10
V gene: TRBV12-3/TRBV12-4
J gene: TRBJ2-1
CDR3 protein: ASSSGTNEQF

CDR3 length: 13
V gene: TRBV2
J gene: TRBJ2-7
CDR3 protein: ASSDLAGGAYEQY

CDR3 length: 13
V gene: TRBV27
J gene: TRBJ2-7
CDR3 protein: ASSLSGLSSYEQY

CDR3 length: 11
V gene: TRBV19
J gene: TRBJ2-7
CDR3 protein: ASSPGSPYEQY

CDR3 length: 14
V gene: TRBV19
J gene: TRBJ2-2
CDR3 protein: ASSKALGTGTGELF